This T cell receptor (beta chain) is drawn from a study of T cells in Graves' hyperthyroidism and ophthalmopathy. The CDR3 runs to 16 residues. In germline, CDR1 is SGHAT, CDR2 FQDESV (reference sequence). J was trimmed by 7 bases and V by 1 base; bases with no gene match: 7. This clonotype appeared many times. Its target is not known. Overall study findings and caveats: Among thyroid clonotypes expanded above 0.001, most also appeared in blood.

Amplified TCR beta CDR3 regions came from RNA transcripts. The HTBI set primed first-round TCR CDR3 RT-PCR. TCRdb redid the calling of the multiplex PCR reads with MiXCR, one entry per CDR3 protein. Altogether approximately 250,000 distinct CDR3 sequences are present, about 24% being singletons, with the ten largest covering 35%. This receptor was obtained from a middle-aged woman with Graves' ophthalmopathy. This chain connects TRBV11-1 to TRBJ1-1; 12 nucleotides agree with TRBD1. Material for sequencing was blood. CDR3 DNA: TGTGCCAGCAGCTTAGAAACGGGACAGGGGGCCCTTGAAGCTTTCTTT. It specifies CASSLETGQGALEAFF.